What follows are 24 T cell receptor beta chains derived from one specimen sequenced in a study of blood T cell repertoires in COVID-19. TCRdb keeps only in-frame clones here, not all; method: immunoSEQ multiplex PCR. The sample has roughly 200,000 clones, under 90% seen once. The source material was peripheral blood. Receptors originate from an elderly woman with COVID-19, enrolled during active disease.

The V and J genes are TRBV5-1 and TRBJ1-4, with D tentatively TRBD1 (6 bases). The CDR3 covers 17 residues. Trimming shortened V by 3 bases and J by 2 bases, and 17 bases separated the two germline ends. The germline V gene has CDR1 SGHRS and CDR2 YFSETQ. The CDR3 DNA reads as TGCGCCAGCAGCTGGGGAGGGGGAGCCGCTACTAATGAAAAACTGTTTTTT. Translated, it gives CASSWGGGAATNEKLFF.

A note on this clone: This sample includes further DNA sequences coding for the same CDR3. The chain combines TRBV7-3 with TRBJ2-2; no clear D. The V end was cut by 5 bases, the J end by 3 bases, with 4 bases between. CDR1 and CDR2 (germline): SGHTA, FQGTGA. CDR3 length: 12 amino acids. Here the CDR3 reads CASSPYTGELFF. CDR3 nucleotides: TGTGCCAGCAGCCCCTACACCGGGGAGCTGTTTTTT. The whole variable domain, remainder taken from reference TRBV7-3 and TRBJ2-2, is GAGVSQTPSNKVTEKGKYVELRCDPISGHTALYWYRQSLGQGPEFLIYFQGTGAADDSGLPNDRFFAVRPEGSVSTLKIQRTERGDSAVYLCASSPYTGELFFGEGSRLTVL.

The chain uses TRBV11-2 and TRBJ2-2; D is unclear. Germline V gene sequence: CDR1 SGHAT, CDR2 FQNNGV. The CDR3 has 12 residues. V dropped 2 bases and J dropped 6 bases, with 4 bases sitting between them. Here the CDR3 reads CASSLRAGELFF. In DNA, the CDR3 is TGTGCCAGCAGCTTACGGGCCGGGGAGCTGTTTTTT.

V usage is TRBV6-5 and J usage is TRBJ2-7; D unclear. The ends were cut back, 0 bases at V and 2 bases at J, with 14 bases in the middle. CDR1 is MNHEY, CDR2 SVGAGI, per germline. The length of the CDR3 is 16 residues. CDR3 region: CASSYSAAENPYEQYF. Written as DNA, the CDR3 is TGTGCCAGCAGTTACTCGGCTGCCGAAAACCCCTACGAGCAGTACTTC.

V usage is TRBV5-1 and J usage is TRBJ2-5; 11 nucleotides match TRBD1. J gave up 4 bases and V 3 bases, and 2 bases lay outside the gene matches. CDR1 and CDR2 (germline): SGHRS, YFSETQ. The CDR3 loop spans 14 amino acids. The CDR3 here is CASSSGTGGETQYF. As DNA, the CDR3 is TGCGCCAGCAGCTCCGGGACAGGGGGAGAGACCCAGTACTTC.

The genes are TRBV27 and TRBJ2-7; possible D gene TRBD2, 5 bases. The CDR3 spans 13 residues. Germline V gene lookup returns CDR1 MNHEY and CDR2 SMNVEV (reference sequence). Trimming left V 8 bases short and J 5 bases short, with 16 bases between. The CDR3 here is CASALRGANEQYF. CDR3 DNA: TGTGCCAGCGCCCTCCGGGGAGCCAACGAGCAGTACTTC.

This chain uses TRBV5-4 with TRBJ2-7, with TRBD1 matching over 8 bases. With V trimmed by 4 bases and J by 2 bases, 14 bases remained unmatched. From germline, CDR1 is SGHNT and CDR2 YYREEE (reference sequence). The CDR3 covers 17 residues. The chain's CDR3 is CASSLPLGQGVTYEQYF. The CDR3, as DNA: TGTGCCAGCAGCCTCCCGCTCGGACAGGGAGTAACCTACGAGCAGTACTTC.

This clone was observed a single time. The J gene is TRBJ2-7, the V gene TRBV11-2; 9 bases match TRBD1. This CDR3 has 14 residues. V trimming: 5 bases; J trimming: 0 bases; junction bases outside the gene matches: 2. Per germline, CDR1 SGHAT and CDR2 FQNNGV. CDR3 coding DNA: TGTGCCAGCAGCGTGACAGGGGGCTCCTACGAGCAGTACTTC. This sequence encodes CASSVTGGSYEQYF.

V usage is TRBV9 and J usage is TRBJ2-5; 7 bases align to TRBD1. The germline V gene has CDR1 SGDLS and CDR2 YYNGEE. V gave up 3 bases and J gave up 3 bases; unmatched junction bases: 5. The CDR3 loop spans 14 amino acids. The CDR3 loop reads CASSARGTEETQYF. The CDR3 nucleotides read TGTGCCAGCAGCGCCAGGGGGACCGAAGAGACCCAGTACTTC.

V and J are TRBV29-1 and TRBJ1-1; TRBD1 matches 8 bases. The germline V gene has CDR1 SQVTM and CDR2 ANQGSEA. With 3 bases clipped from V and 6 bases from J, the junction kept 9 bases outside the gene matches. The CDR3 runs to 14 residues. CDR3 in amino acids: CSVDPGQVSPEAFF. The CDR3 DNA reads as TGCAGCGTTGACCCGGGACAGGTAAGTCCTGAAGCTTTCTTT.

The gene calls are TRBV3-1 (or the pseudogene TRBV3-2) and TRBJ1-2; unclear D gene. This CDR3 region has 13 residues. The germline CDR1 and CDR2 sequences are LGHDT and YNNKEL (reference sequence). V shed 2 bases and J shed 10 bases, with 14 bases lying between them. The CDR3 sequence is CASSQNGGGLYTF. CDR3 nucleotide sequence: TGTGCCAGCAGCCAAAATGGAGGCGGCCTCTACACCTTC.

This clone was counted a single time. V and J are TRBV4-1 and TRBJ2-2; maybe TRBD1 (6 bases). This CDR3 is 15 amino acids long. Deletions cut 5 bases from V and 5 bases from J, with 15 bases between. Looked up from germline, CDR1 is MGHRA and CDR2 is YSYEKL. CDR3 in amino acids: CASSRAGARTGELFF. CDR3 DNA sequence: TGCGCCAGCAGCAGAGCAGGGGCCAGGACCGGGGAGCTGTTTTTT.

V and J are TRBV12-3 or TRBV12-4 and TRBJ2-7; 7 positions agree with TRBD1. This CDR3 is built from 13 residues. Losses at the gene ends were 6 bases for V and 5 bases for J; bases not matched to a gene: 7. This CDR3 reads CASRTGTVHEQYF. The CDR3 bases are TGTGCCAGCAGAACCGGGACAGTACACGAGCAGTACTTC.

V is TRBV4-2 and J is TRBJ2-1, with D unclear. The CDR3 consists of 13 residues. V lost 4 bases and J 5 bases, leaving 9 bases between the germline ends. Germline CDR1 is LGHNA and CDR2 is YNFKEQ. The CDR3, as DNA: TGTGCCAGCAGCCTTCAGCGCCACAATGAGCAGTTCTTC. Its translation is CASSLQRHNEQFF.

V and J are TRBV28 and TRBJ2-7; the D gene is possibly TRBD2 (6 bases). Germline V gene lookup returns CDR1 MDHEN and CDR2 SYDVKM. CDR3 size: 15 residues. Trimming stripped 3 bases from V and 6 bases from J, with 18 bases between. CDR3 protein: CASSFGGTKRSEQYF. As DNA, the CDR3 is TGTGCCAGCAGTTTTGGCGGGACGAAGCGGAGCGAGCAGTACTTC.

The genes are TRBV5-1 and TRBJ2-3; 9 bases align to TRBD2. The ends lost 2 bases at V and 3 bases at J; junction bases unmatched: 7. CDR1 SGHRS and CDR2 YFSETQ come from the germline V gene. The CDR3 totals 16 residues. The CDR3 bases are TGCGCCAGCAGCTTAACGGCTAGCGGGGCTACAGATACGCAGTATTTT. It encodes CASSLTASGATDTQYF.

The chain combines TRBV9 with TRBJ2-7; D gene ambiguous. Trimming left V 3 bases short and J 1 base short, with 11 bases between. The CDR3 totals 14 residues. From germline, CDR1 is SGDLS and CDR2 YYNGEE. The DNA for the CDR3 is TGTGCCAGCAGCGCCGGTATTATTTCCTACGAGCAGTACTTC. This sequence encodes CASSAGIISYEQYF.

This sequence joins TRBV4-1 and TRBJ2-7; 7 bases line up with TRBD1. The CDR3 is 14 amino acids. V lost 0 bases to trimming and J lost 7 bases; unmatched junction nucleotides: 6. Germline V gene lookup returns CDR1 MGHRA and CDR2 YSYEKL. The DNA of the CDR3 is TGCGCCAGCAGCCAAGAAGGGACAGAAAAGGAGCAGTACTTC. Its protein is CASSQEGTEKEQYF.

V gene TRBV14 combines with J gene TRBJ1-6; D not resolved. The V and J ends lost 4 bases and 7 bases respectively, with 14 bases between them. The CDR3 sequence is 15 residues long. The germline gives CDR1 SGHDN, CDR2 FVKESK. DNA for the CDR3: TGTGCCAGCAGCCGCGGACTTCTGGGGAATTCACCCCTCCACTTT. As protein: CASSRGLLGNSPLHF.

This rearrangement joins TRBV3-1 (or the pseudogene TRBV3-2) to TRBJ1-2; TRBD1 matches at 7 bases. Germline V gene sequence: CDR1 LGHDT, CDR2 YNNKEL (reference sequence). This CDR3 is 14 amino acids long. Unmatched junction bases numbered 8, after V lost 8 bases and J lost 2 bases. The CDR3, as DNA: TGTGCCAGCGCCCCCTCGACAGGGAACTATGGCTACACCTTC. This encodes CASAPSTGNYGYTF.

The CDR3, as DNA: TGTGCCAGCAGTTTAGTTACTCTATTCTACGAGCAGTACTTC. Amino acids: CASSLVTLFYEQYF. V gene TRBV28 combines with J gene TRBJ2-7; D is unresolved. This CDR3 contains 14 residues. Trimming removed 2 bases at V and 3 bases at J, with 11 bases between. In germline, CDR1 is MDHEN, CDR2 SYDVKM.

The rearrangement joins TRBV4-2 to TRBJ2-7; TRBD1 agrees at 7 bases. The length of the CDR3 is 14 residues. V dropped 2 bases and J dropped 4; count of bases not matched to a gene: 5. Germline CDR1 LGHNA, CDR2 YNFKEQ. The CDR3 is CASSQRQGRYEQYF. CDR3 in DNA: TGTGCCAGCAGCCAACGACAGGGTCGGTACGAGCAGTACTTC.

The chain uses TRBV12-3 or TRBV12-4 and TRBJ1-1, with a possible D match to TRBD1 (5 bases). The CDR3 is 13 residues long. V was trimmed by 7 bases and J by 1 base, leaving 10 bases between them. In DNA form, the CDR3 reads TGTGCCAGCACCTGGGGGGGGAACACTGAAGCTTTCTTT. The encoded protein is CASTWGGNTEAFF.

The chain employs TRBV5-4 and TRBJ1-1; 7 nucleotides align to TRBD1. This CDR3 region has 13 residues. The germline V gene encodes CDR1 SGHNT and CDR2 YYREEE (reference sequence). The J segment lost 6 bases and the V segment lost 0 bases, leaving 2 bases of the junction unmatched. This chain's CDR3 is CASSLVTGAEAFF. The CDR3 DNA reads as TGTGCCAGCAGCTTGGTTACAGGGGCTGAAGCTTTCTTT.